The 21 T cell receptor beta chains reported below all come from one sample, sequenced in a study of neurological immune-mediated disorders. TCRdb recomputed calls from the 5' RACE reads with MiXCR, one row per CDR3 protein. Among about 66,000 distinct CDR3 sequences, approximately 4.1% were seen once, and the ten largest hold 1% to 1.5%. The source material was PBMCs. These receptors all come from a man aged 30 to 45 with multiple sclerosis.

This clonotype was found many times. V gene TRBV9 combines with J gene TRBJ2-7; 8 positions agree with TRBD2. The germline CDR1 and CDR2 sequences are SGDLS and YYNGEE. The junction had 6 bases not matched to a gene; V was cut back by 0 bases and J by 4 bases. This CDR3 has 15 residues. CDR3 nucleotides: TGTGCCAGCAGCGTAGATGCGGGGGGCAGGTACGAGCAGTACTTC. Translated, it gives CASSVDAGGRYEQYF. The entire variable domain, with the rest obtained from reference TRBV9 and TRBJ2-7, is as follows: DSGVTQTPKHLITATGQRVTLRCSPRSGDLSVYWYQQSLDQGLQFLIQYYNGEERAKGNILERFSAQQFPDLHSELNLSSLELGDSALYFCASSVDAGGRYEQYFGPGTRLTVT.

The V and J genes are TRBV4-1 and TRBJ2-7, with D perhaps matching TRBD2 (5 bases). Germline CDR1 is MGHRA and CDR2 is YSYEKL. This CDR3 is built from 14 residues. Trimming stripped 0 bases from V and 4 bases from J, with 10 bases between. Written as DNA, the CDR3 is TGCGCCAGCAGCCAAGATCCGGGGAATTACGAGCAGTACTTC. It is translated as CASSQDPGNYEQYF.

This clonotype was counted at least ten times. This rearrangement joins TRBV20-1 to TRBJ2-7; 9 nucleotides agree with TRBD2. CDR3 length equals 15 residues. V was clipped by 2 bases and J by 2 bases; unmatched bases: 7. Germline V gene data show CDR1 as DFQATT and CDR2 as SNEGSKA (reference sequence). The CDR3 is CSARFRAGGPYEQYF. For the CDR3, the DNA is TGCAGTGCTAGATTCCGAGCGGGGGGCCCCTACGAGCAGTACTTC.

This clonotype was found many times. This chain joins TRBV7-9 and TRBJ2-2; a weak D match, TRBD2 (5 bases). CDR3 length: 15 residues. The V end lost 3 bases, the J end lost 4 bases, and 12 bases lay between the germline ends. The V gene's germline CDR1 is SEHNR and CDR2 FQNEAQ (reference sequence). CDR3 nucleotide sequence: TGTGCCAGCAGCTTTTCCGGGATTTCCACCGGGGAGCTGTTTTTT. Amino acids: CASSFSGISTGELFF.

The chain has TRBV12-3 or TRBV12-4 and TRBJ2-5, with D perhaps matching TRBD2 (7 bases). This CDR3 comprises 15 residues. The V end lost 3 bases, the J end lost 2 bases, and 13 bases lay between the germline ends. CDR3: CASSFEGGTQETQYF. The CDR3 DNA reads TGTGCCAGCAGTTTCGAGGGGGGGACTCAAGAGACCCAGTACTTC.

This clonotype was recorded at least ten times. V gene TRBV15 combines with J gene TRBJ1-5; possibly TRBD1 for D (5 bases). The CDR3 consists of 13 residues. Trimming removed 1 base at V and 7 bases at J, with 8 bases between. Germline V lookup: CDR1 LNHNV, CDR2 YYDKDF (reference sequence). The CDR3 region is CATSRGDLQPQHF. As DNA, the CDR3 is TGTGCCACCAGCAGAGGGGACCTCCAGCCCCAGCATTTT.

This clonotype was found many times. The chain carries TRBV6-6 and TRBJ1-6; 7 positions agree with TRBD1. Germline-derived CDR1 and CDR2 are MNHNY and SVGAGI (reference sequence). The CDR3 length is 17 residues. V lost 0 bases, J lost 4 bases, and 6 bases stayed unmatched. This CDR3 reads CASSYSAKQGYNSPLHF. Written as DNA, the CDR3 is TGTGCCAGCAGTTACTCGGCTAAACAGGGGTATAATTCACCCCTCCACTTT.

This clonotype showed up many times. The chain combines TRBV5-1 with TRBJ2-5, with D hard to call. CDR1 is SGHRS, CDR2 YFSETQ, per germline. V lost 0 bases and J lost 5, with 8 bases in between. The CDR3 contains 13 residues. The CDR3 bases are TGCGCCAGCAGCTTGGCCGGGTTCGAGACCCAGTACTTC. Residues: CASSLAGFETQYF. The full variable domain, completed using reference TRBV5-1 and TRBJ2-5, is KAGVTQTPRYLIKTRGQQVTLSCSPISGHRSVSWYQQTPGQGLQFLFEYFSETQRNKGNFPGRFSGRQFSNSRSEMNVSTLELGDSALYLCASSLAGFETQYFGPGTRLLVL.

There are many counts of this clonotype. V gene TRBV11-2 combines with J gene TRBJ2-1; 8 nucleotides line up with TRBD2. V was clipped by 1 base and J by 6 bases; unmatched bases: 5. The CDR3 runs 15 residues. Per the germline V gene, CDR1 is SGHAT and CDR2 is FQNNGV. CDR3 DNA: TGTGCCAGCAGCTTAGTAACGGGGGGGCCCAATGAGCAGTTCTTC. Translated, it gives CASSLVTGGPNEQFF.

The chain combines TRBV18 with TRBJ2-7; D not certain. Per germline, CDR1 KGHSH and CDR2 LQKENI. Between the trimmed V and J ends, which lost 3 bases and 1 base, there was a span of 13 bases. This CDR3 has 15 amino acids. Here the CDR3 reads CASSPRMGPSYEQYF. The CDR3 region has the DNA TGTGCCAGCTCACCCCGGATGGGTCCATCCTACGAGCAGTACTTC.

At least ten counts were recorded for this clonotype. This chain connects TRBV3-1 to TRBJ2-1; the match to TRBD2 covers 12 bases. CDR3 size: 16 residues. J gave up 1 base and V 4 bases, and 2 bases lay outside the gene matches. CDR1 is LGHDT, CDR2 YNNKEL, per germline (reference sequence). In nucleotides, the CDR3 is TGTGCCAGCAGCCCTAGCGGGGGGGCGTCCTACAATGAGCAGTTCTTC. This translates into CASSPSGGASYNEQFF.

This clonotype was seen repeatedly, ten times or more. In DNA, the CDR3 is TGTGCTAGTGGTTTGGTACTTAGGGCTAACTATGGCTACACCTTC. It encodes CASGLVLRANYGYTF. The chain recombines TRBV12-5 with TRBJ1-2; D call uncertain. Trimming removed 0 bases at V and 0 bases at J, with 8 bases between. Germline V CDR1 and CDR2: LGHNT, FRNRAP. The CDR3 loop spans 15 amino acids.

This clonotype has a count of ten or more. The rearrangement links TRBV25-1 to TRBJ2-5; TRBD1 agrees at 12 bases. V shed 1 base and J 3 bases; nucleotides not matched to a gene: 3. The CDR3 extends over 16 amino acids. Germline V gene data show CDR1 as MGHDK and CDR2 as SYGVNS. CDR3 residues: CASSESGQGAKETQYF. In DNA, the CDR3 is TGTGCCAGCAGTGAATCGGGACAGGGGGCTAAAGAGACCCAGTACTTC.

There are many counts of this clonotype. V is TRBV6-5 and J is TRBJ2-7; D unclear. Trimming removed 7 bases at V and 2 bases at J, with 12 bases between. Germline V CDR1 and CDR2: MNHEY, SVGAGI. This CDR3 has 13 residues. CDR3 in amino acids: CASTSTDTYEQYF. The CDR3 DNA reads TGTGCCAGCACATCGACGGATACCTACGAGCAGTACTTC.

This clonotype was seen ten or more times. The chain recombines TRBV15 with TRBJ1-1; a possible D gene is TRBD1 (5 bases). V lost 6 bases to trimming and J lost 0 bases, with 8 bases between them. Germline loops: CDR1 LNHNV, CDR2 YYDKDF (reference sequence). This CDR3 spans 13 amino acids. CDR3 nucleotides: TGTGCCACCAGTAGGGACCTGAACACTGAAGCTTTCTTT. It specifies CATSRDLNTEAFF.

The CDR3 is CASSLGIRRDLSIGAFF. The DNA of the CDR3 is TGTGCCAGCAGCTTAGGGATAAGGAGGGATCTGAGCATCGGAGCTTTCTTT. The chain couples TRBV7-2 to TRBJ1-1; D is ambiguous. Trimming left V 1 base short and J 10 bases short, with 25 bases between. CDR3 length: 17 amino acids. Germline CDR1 reads SGHTA; CDR2 reads FQGNSA.

About this clonotype itself: Possible read error: a much larger clone is one base away. Lacking the conserved final phenylalanine or tryptophan, this CDR3 likely reflects a read error. The V gene is TRBV7-2, the J gene TRBJ2-3; maybe TRBD2 (6 bases). CDR1 is SGHTA, CDR2 FQGNSA, per germline. This CDR3 is 17 amino acids long. V was pared by 0 bases and J by 2 bases, with 15 bases between. CDR3 sequence (DNA): TGTGCCAGCAGCTTAGCCTCAACCGGGGGAGTCACAGATACGCAGTATCTT. It encodes CASSLASTGGVTDTQYL.

As to this clonotype: Without the conserved terminal phenylalanine or tryptophan, this CDR3 likely stems from a read error. The DNA is left out, because the CDR3 cannot be placed on it with certainty; the CDR3 is given as TCRdb lists it. The chain is built from TRBV20-1 and TRBJ2-1; TRBD2 is the table's D call, not checked against the DNA. Germline values: CDR1 DFQATT, CDR2 SNEGSKA (reference sequence). From its first to its last residue, the CDR3 has 13 amino acids. CDR3 protein: CSARFSGYNEQSI.

This clonotype was found many times. The rearrangement uses TRBV20-1 and TRBJ2-3; possibly TRBD1 for D (6 bases). Germline V gene lookup returns CDR1 DFQATT and CDR2 SNEGSKA (reference sequence). The CDR3 consists of 14 residues. V gave up 2 bases and J gave up 4 bases, with 13 bases separating them. The CDR3 DNA reads as TGCAGTGCTAGATCGGATAGGGGGTCAGATACGCAGTATTTT. Translation: CSARSDRGSDTQYF.

This clonotype has a count of ten or more. The chain couples TRBV28 to TRBJ1-2; 11 nucleotides line up with TRBD1. V was clipped by 7 bases and J by 0 bases; unmatched bases: 10. CDR1 and CDR2 from the germline V gene are MDHEN and SYDVKM. The CDR3 is 17 amino acids. This CDR3 reads CASKPGTGGIANYGYTF. In DNA form, the CDR3 reads TGTGCCAGCAAACCAGGGACAGGGGGAATAGCTAACTATGGCTACACCTTC.

There are many counts of this clonotype. CDR3 in amino acids: CSVEAGTGYEQYF. In DNA, the CDR3 is TGCAGCGTTGAAGCTGGGACGGGGTACGAGCAGTACTTC. The J gene is TRBJ2-7, the V gene TRBV29-1; tentatively, D is TRBD1 or TRBD2 (5 bases each). V was clipped by 1 base and J by 4 bases, with 11 bases between them. The CDR3 loop spans 13 amino acids. Germline V gives CDR1 SQVTM, CDR2 ANQGSEA.